The T cell receptor (beta chain) under discussion was sequenced for a study of shared clonotypes between healthy human individuals. Produced via immunoSEQ multiplex PCR; TCRdb's table is partial and in-frame only. This table has about 2.4 million clones, approximately 93% appearing once. Germline V CDR1 and CDR2: SEHNR, FQNEAQ (reference sequence). The CDR3 totals 17 residues. V was clipped by 5 bases and J by 0 bases, with 20 bases between them. The receptor was derived from a man aged 18 to 29 in good health. Some clones in this sample may be carry-over from other donors' samples. Sequencing was performed on naive CD4+ T cells from PBMCs. Described subset: CD45RA+ positively selected. The chain carries TRBV7-9 and TRBJ2-7; D is perhaps TRBD2 (5 bases). CDR3 DNA: TGTGCCAGCAGCGGGAAGGCTGTACCTGCGGGCTCCTACGAGCAGTACTTC. This encodes CASSGKAVPAGSYEQYF.